This T cell receptor (beta chain) comes out of a study of cytomegalovirus exposure and HLA in healthy donors. Findings and limits, study-wide: After further analysis at a later stage, 16,951 TCR beta sequences were associated with HLA alleles at 0.05 false discovery rate. TCR beta sequences reportedly predicted the HLA-A and HLA-B alleles of most subjects accurately.

Worth noting for this clone: Its antigen is not known.

The primer mix had 60 Vbeta and 13 Jbeta primers. Assay: immunoSEQ multiplex PCR; the TCRdb copy retains only in-frame clones and omits some. The table lists some 150,000 clones, roughly four fifths of them singletons. Donors in the study were healthy people who gave bone marrow. Trimming removed 3 bases at V and 1 base at J, with 8 bases between. The CDR3 is 14 amino acids. Material: PBMCs. The J gene is TRBJ2-4, the V gene TRBV5-3; the D is unclear. TRBV5-3 falls under the ORF class, with uncertain function. This TCR was recovered from a female donor in good health and CMV-seropositive. CDR3 region: CARSCPAAKNIQYF. In nucleotides, the CDR3 is TGTGCCAGAAGCTGTCCCGCGGCCAAAAACATTCAGTACTTC.